These 5 T cell receptor beta chains were sequenced from one sample in a study of response to subunit inactivated influenza vaccine. TCRdb used MiXCR to reprocess the RT-PCR reads, holding one entry per CDR3 protein. Here the sample spans approximately 480,000 distinct CDR3 sequences, around 9.9% being singletons. This specimen consisted of PBMCs from blood, obtained 40 to 50 days after vaccination. Receptors originate from a man aged 50-60 years who received an inactivated influenza vaccine.

CDR3 amino acids: CASSLVPRPNEKLFF. The CDR3 DNA follows: TGTGCCAGCAGCTTAGTACCCAGGCCCAATGAAAAACTGTTTTTT. The V gene is TRBV7-2, the J gene TRBJ1-4; D uncertain. Trimming removed 1 base from V and 5 bases from J, with 11 bases in between. Germline loops: CDR1 SGHTA, CDR2 FQGNSA. The CDR3 sequence is 15 residues long.

This clonotype turned up a few times. The chain couples TRBV18 to TRBJ2-2, with a weak D call TRBD2 (6 bases). The CDR3 runs to 15 residues. Germline-derived CDR1 and CDR2 are KGHSH and LQKENI. Trimming pared 6 bases from V and 0 bases from J, leaving 11 bases between. For the CDR3, the DNA is TGTGCCAGCTCCCAGGGAGGAACGAACACCGGGGAGCTGTTTTTT. This gives the protein CASSQGGTNTGELFF.

This clonotype was counted only a few times. The CDR3 protein is CASSLDLVGGKALHF. The CDR3 DNA reads as TGCGCCAGCAGCTTGGACCTCGTAGGGGGTAAGGCCCTCCACTTT. V is TRBV5-1 and J is TRBJ1-6; D perhaps matches TRBD1 (6 bases). This CDR3 has 15 residues. V was pared by 0 bases and J by 14 bases, with 18 bases between. Looked up from germline, CDR1 is SGHRS and CDR2 is YFSETQ.

The chain has TRBV20-1 and TRBJ2-3; tentatively, D is TRBD1 (5 bases). V gave up 0 bases and J gave up 4 bases, with 14 bases separating them. The CDR3 runs 15 residues. From germline, CDR1 is DFQATT and CDR2 SNEGSKA (reference sequence). The CDR3 bases are TGCAGTGCTAGAGATGCGAAGGGGTGGGCAGATACGCAGTATTTT. The encoded protein is CSARDAKGWADTQYF.

The rearrangement joins TRBV6-5 to TRBJ2-7; TRBD1 matches 9 bases. Looked up from germline, CDR1 is MNHEY and CDR2 is SVGAGI. V was pared by 4 bases and J by 2 bases, with 9 bases of the junction left unmatched. The CDR3 has 16 residues. This chain's CDR3 is CASSSGTGWITYEQYF. CDR3 bases: TGTGCCAGCAGTTCCGGGACAGGGTGGATCACCTACGAGCAGTACTTC.